Presented here are 29 T cell receptor beta chains from one specimen sequenced in a study of blood T cell repertoires in COVID-19. The repertoire was sequenced with immunoSEQ multiplex PCR; TCRdb's copy has only in-frame clones and lacks some. The sample lists about 180,000 clones; around 84% were seen once. Sequences were obtained from PBMCs or T cells enriched from blood (not recorded which). The receptors stem from a man over 45 who had recovered from COVID-19.

This chain connects TRBV5-1 to TRBJ1-2; TRBD1 agrees at 8 bases. V trimming: 4 bases; J trimming: 8 bases; junction bases outside the gene matches: 7. Germline-derived CDR1 and CDR2 are SGHRS and YFSETQ. This CDR3 region has 13 residues. The CDR3 loop is CASSRDRIGGYTF. In nucleotides, the CDR3 is TGCGCCAGCAGCAGGGACAGGATCGGAGGCTACACCTTC. Drawing the rest from reference TRBV5-1 and TRBJ1-2, the complete variable domain is KAGVTQTPRYLIKTRGQQVTLSCSPISGHRSVSWYQQTPGQGLQFLFEYFSETQRNKGNFPGRFSGRQFSNSRSEMNVSTLELGDSALYLCASSRDRIGGYTFGSGTRLTVV.

This chain uses TRBV6-1 with TRBJ2-7; D is possibly TRBD1 (5 bases). CDR3 length: 15 amino acids. The germline gives CDR1 MNHNS, CDR2 SASEGT. Trimming cost V 1 base and J 3 bases, with 13 bases left between them. This chain's CDR3 is CASSEEVGQGYEQYF. The DNA for the CDR3 is TGTGCCAGCAGTGAAGAGGTGGGGCAGGGCTACGAGCAGTACTTC.

The gene calls are TRBV7-2 and TRBJ2-7, with 13 bases fitting TRBD2. This CDR3 region has 15 residues. Germline CDR1 and CDR2: SGHTA and FQGNSA. V was clipped by 5 bases and J by 11 bases; unmatched bases: 12. The CDR3 DNA follows: TGTGCCAGCAGCCTGACTAGCGGGGGGCGACAGGAGAAGTACTTC. It specifies CASSLTSGGRQEKYF. The whole variable domain, filled in from reference TRBV7-2 and TRBJ2-7, reads GAGVSQSPSNKVTEKGKDVELRCDPISGHTALYWYRQSLGQGLEFLIYFQGNSAPDKSGLPSDRFSAERTGGSVSTLTIQRTQQEDSAVYLCASSLTSGGRQEKYFGPGTRLTVT.

This clone was recorded a few times. V gene TRBV28 combines with J gene TRBJ1-2, with D possibly TRBD1 on 6 matching bases. The CDR3 is 14 amino acids. Trimming took 2 bases from V and 4 from J, leaving 11 bases between them. Germline loops: CDR1 MDHEN, CDR2 SYDVKM. As DNA, the CDR3 is TGTGCCAGCAGTTTAGTTACAGGGTTCTATGGCTACACCTTC. Its translation: CASSLVTGFYGYTF.

The chain employs TRBV5-1 and TRBJ1-2; no clear D. The germline V gene encodes CDR1 SGHRS and CDR2 YFSETQ. Trimming stripped 0 bases from V and 5 bases from J, with 11 bases between. The CDR3 runs to 14 residues. CDR3 nucleotide sequence: TGCGCCAGCAGCTTGGGCGGCAGCCAGTATGGCTACACCTTC. Its protein product is CASSLGGSQYGYTF.

The V gene is TRBV5-4, the J gene TRBJ2-7; 14 bases line up with TRBD2. V trimming: 4 bases; J trimming: 1 base; junction bases outside the gene matches: 7. The CDR3 has 17 residues. Germline V CDR1 and CDR2: SGHNT, YYREEE (reference sequence). CDR3: CASSPTSGGAYSYEQYF. The CDR3 DNA is TGTGCCAGCAGCCCGACTAGCGGGGGGGCCTATTCCTACGAGCAGTACTTC.

The chain employs TRBV30 and TRBJ1-2; tentatively, D is TRBD1 (6 bases). CDR1 and CDR2 from the germline V gene are GTSNPN and SVGIG (reference sequence). CDR3 length: 16 residues. V was shortened by 3 bases and J by 2 bases, with 19 bases between the two germline ends. CDR3: CAWRVVIGTLNYGYTF. CDR3 DNA sequence: TGTGCCTGGAGGGTCGTCATCGGGACACTCAACTATGGCTACACCTTC. The full variable domain, its missing parts supplied by reference TRBV30 and TRBJ1-2, is SQTIHQWPATLVQPVGSPLSLECTVEGTSNPNLYWYRQAAGRGLQLLFYSVGIGQISSEVPQNLSASRPQDRQFILSSKKLLLSDSGFYLCAWRVVIGTLNYGYTFGSGTRLTVV.

This chain joins TRBV1 and TRBJ1-5; the table's D call TRBD1 went unverified against the DNA. TRBV1 has pseudogene status. The length of the CDR3 is 18 residues. CDR3 in amino acids: CTSSQEENHRNSNQPQHF. DNA of the CDR3: TGCACCAGCAGCCAAGAGGAAAACCACAGGAATAGCAATCAGCCCCAGCATTTT.

This chain connects TRBV11-2 to TRBJ2-7; tentatively, D is TRBD1 (5 bases). Germline CDR1 reads SGHAT; CDR2 reads FQNNGV. This CDR3 region has 15 residues. Trimming stripped 1 base from V and 0 bases from J, with 10 bases between. The CDR3 coding sequence is TGTGCCAGCAGCTTAGGGCCCACAGGCTCCTACGAGCAGTACTTC. Translating it yields CASSLGPTGSYEQYF.

The V and J genes are TRBV7-2 and TRBJ2-7; a possible D gene is TRBD2 (5 bases). CDR1 is SGHTA and CDR2 is FQGNSA in the germline V gene. The CDR3 totals 15 residues. The germline V and J ends were trimmed by 2 bases and 7 bases, with 18 bases remaining between them. The CDR3 reads CASSLSVWRVREQYF. The CDR3 DNA reads as TGTGCCAGCAGCTTATCCGTCTGGCGGGTGAGGGAGCAGTACTTC.

The V and J genes are TRBV18 and TRBJ2-7; no reliable D call. The CDR3 contains 14 residues. Germline V gene data show CDR1 as KGHSH and CDR2 as LQKENI. V was pared by 3 bases and J by 6 bases, with 15 bases between. The CDR3 DNA follows: TGTGCCAGCTCACCCTACGAGGCCGACCGCGAGCAGTACTTC. This sequence encodes CASSPYEADREQYF.

This chain joins TRBV11-3 and TRBJ2-7; 12 nucleotides line up with TRBD1. The ends lost 5 bases at V and 4 bases at J; junction bases unmatched: 6. The CDR3 runs to 15 residues. Looked up from germline, CDR1 is SGHNT and CDR2 is YENEEA. The CDR3 loop is CASSLGTGGGYEQYF. Here the CDR3 DNA reads TGTGCCAGCAGCCTCGGGACAGGGGGCGGATACGAGCAGTACTTC.

This clone came up a few times. J is TRBJ2-2 and V is TRBV27; no clear D. CDR3 length: 12 residues. The V end lost 5 bases, the J end lost 2 bases, and 3 bases lay between the germline ends. Germline V CDR1 and CDR2: MNHEY, SMNVEV (reference sequence). The CDR3: CASSINTGELFF. CDR3 DNA: TGTGCCAGCAGTATAAACACCGGGGAGCTGTTTTTT.

This rearrangement joins TRBV29-1 to TRBJ2-3, with TRBD2 as a possible D gene (5 bases). This CDR3 has 15 residues. CDR1 is SQVTM and CDR2 is ANQGSEA in the germline V gene. V lost 5 bases and J 0 bases, leaving 15 bases between the germline ends. The CDR3 sequence: CSVSDSWLSTDTQYF. The CDR3 DNA reads as TGCAGCGTTTCGGACTCCTGGCTCAGCACAGATACGCAGTATTTT.

The V and J genes are TRBV9 and TRBJ1-2; the D is unclear. The CDR3 totals 15 residues. In germline, CDR1 is SGDLS, CDR2 YYNGEE. V was shortened by 0 bases and J by 4 bases, with 13 bases between the two germline ends. CDR3 amino acids: CASSVATSLGYGYTF. CDR3 in DNA: TGTGCCAGCAGCGTAGCGACTTCCCTCGGCTATGGCTACACCTTC. Looking up the rest from reference TRBV9 and TRBJ1-2 gives the full variable domain: DSGVTQTPKHLITATGQRVTLRCSPRSGDLSVYWYQQSLDQGLQFLIQYYNGEERAKGNILERFSAQQFPDLHSELNLSSLELGDSALYFCASSVATSLGYGYTFGSGTRLTVV.

This clone occurred a few times. This chain links TRBV6-5 with TRBJ2-7; maybe TRBD1 (6 bases). Trimming pared 0 bases from V and 4 bases from J, leaving 10 bases between. The length of the CDR3 is 14 residues. Germline V gene lookup returns CDR1 MNHEY and CDR2 SVGAGI. The CDR3 loop is CASSYSPGQYEQYF. CDR3 sequence (DNA): TGTGCCAGCAGTTACTCGCCGGGACAATACGAGCAGTACTTC.

The rearrangement uses TRBV7-3 and TRBJ2-1; TRBD2 agrees at 9 bases. J gave up 5 bases and V 4 bases, and 9 bases lay outside the gene matches. The CDR3 covers 16 residues. Germline CDR1 and CDR2: SGHTA and FQGTGA. CDR3 in DNA: TGTGCCAGCAGCTCTGTGGGACTAGCCCTTGACAATGAGCAGTTCTTC. Amino acid sequence: CASSSVGLALDNEQFF.

The rearrangement links TRBV25-1 to TRBJ1-6; 7 bases match TRBD1. V gave up 0 bases and J gave up 7 bases; unmatched junction bases: 6. Germline loops: CDR1 MGHDK, CDR2 SYGVNS. This CDR3 is built from 16 residues. CDR3 amino acids: CASSEYLWTGNSPLHF. The CDR3 nucleotides read TGTGCCAGCAGTGAATATCTGTGGACAGGAAATTCACCCCTCCACTTT.

The rearrangement uses TRBV2 and TRBJ2-7; no clear D gene. CDR1 is SNHLY and CDR2 is FYNNEI in the germline V gene. This CDR3 region has 12 residues. Trimming pared 3 bases from V and 3 bases from J, leaving 6 bases between. This chain's CDR3 is CASSDLDYEQYF. Here the CDR3 DNA reads TGTGCCAGCAGTGACCTAGACTACGAGCAGTACTTC.

This chain uses TRBV5-4 with TRBJ1-3; maybe TRBD1 (6 bases). The CDR3 has 16 residues. Trimming stripped 2 bases from V and 0 bases from J, with 12 bases between. From germline, CDR1 is SGHNT and CDR2 YYREEE (reference sequence). The CDR3 DNA follows: TGTGCCAGCAGCTTAACAGGGTCCTACTCTGGAAACACCATATATTTT. It translates to CASSLTGSYSGNTIYF.

The sample holds a few counts of this clone. The genes are TRBV28 and TRBJ1-5, with D tentatively TRBD1 (5 bases). V lost 7 bases and J lost 0, with 16 bases in between. Germline-derived CDR1 and CDR2 are MDHEN and SYDVKM. CDR3 size: 16 residues. The CDR3 loop is CASIMGGIGSNQPQHF. As DNA, the CDR3 is TGTGCCAGCATCATGGGGGGGATTGGTAGCAATCAGCCCCAGCATTTT. The full variable domain, with the rest looked up from reference TRBV28 and TRBJ1-5, is DVKVTQSSRYLVKRTGEKVFLECVQDMDHENMFWYRQDPGLGLRLIYFSYDVKMKEKGDIPEGYSVSREKKERFSLILESASTNQTSMYLCASIMGGIGSNQPQHFGDGTRLSIL.

The chain links TRBV18 to TRBJ1-4; no clear D gene. The V end lost 3 bases, the J end lost 8 bases, and 13 bases lay between the germline ends. The germline gives CDR1 KGHSH, CDR2 LQKENI. The CDR3 sequence is 14 residues long. The CDR3 coding sequence is TGTGCCAGCTCACCGGAGGCGGCGGGGGAAAAACTGTTTTTT. Protein: CASSPEAAGEKLFF.

J is TRBJ2-7 and V is TRBV2; the D gene is possibly TRBD1 (6 bases). This CDR3 has 13 amino acids. The germline V gene has CDR1 SNHLY and CDR2 FYNNEI. Trimming took 5 bases from V and 7 from J, leaving 15 bases between them. The CDR3 DNA reads TGTGCCAGCAGTCCTCTCACAGGGTTAGAGCAGTACTTC. Translation: CASSPLTGLEQYF.

The CDR3 nucleotides are TGTGCCTGGAGAGGGCAGGGGACTCAGCCCCAGCATTTT. Its translation is CAWRGQGTQPQHF. The chain links TRBV30 to TRBJ1-5, with D tentatively TRBD1 (6 bases). CDR3 size: 13 residues. V gave up 3 bases and J gave up 6 bases, with 12 bases separating them. Germline CDR1 reads GTSNPN; CDR2 reads SVGIG (reference sequence). The full variable domain, completed using reference TRBV30 and TRBJ1-5, is SQTIHQWPATLVQPVGSPLSLECTVEGTSNPNLYWYRQAAGRGLQLLFYSVGIGQISSEVPQNLSASRPQDRQFILSSKKLLLSDSGFYLCAWRGQGTQPQHFGDGTRLSIL.

This chain links TRBV3-1 (or the pseudogene TRBV3-2) with TRBJ1-5; D may be TRBD1 (6 bases). The germline V gene encodes CDR1 LGHDT and CDR2 YNNKEL (reference sequence). The CDR3 extends over 13 amino acids. Trimming took off 6 bases at V and 4 bases at J, with 10 bases between the two ends. The CDR3 loop reads CASSDRSNQPQHF. DNA for the CDR3: TGTGCCAGCAGTGACAGGTCAAATCAGCCCCAGCATTTT.

V usage is TRBV27 and J usage is TRBJ1-2, with 8 bases that match TRBD1. The CDR3 sequence is 15 residues long. Trimming took 3 bases from V and 5 from J; bases not matched to a gene: 8. Germline V lookup: CDR1 MNHEY, CDR2 SMNVEV (reference sequence). In nucleotides, the CDR3 is TGTGCCAGCAGTTTCACAGGACAGGGCATTTATGGCTACACCTTC. Its protein is CASSFTGQGIYGYTF.

The chain couples TRBV10-3 to TRBJ2-7; possibly TRBD1 for D (5 bases). The V gene's germline CDR1 is ENHRY and CDR2 SYGVKD. The V end was cut by 4 bases, the J end by 4 bases, with 8 bases between. The CDR3 has 12 residues. The CDR3 DNA reads as TGTGCCATCAGTGCCCAGGGTTACGAGCAGTACTTC. It yields the protein CAISAQGYEQYF.

The rearrangement uses TRBV9 and TRBJ2-5; TRBD2 matches 13 bases. Germline V CDR1 and CDR2: SGDLS, YYNGEE. Trimming took 4 bases from V and 5 from J; bases not matched to a gene: 5. CDR3 length: 15 residues. CDR3 DNA: TGTGCCAGCAGCAAACTAGCGGGGGGGCCGGAGACCCAGTACTTC. This translates into CASSKLAGGPETQYF.

V usage is TRBV30 and J usage is TRBJ1-2; D ambiguous. CDR1 is GTSNPN and CDR2 is SVGIG in the germline V gene (reference sequence). V lost 1 base, J lost 4 bases, and 10 bases lay in between. The CDR3 runs to 13 residues. CDR3 amino acids: CAWSASVSYGYTF. CDR3 DNA: TGTGCCTGGAGTGCCTCAGTTTCCTATGGCTACACCTTC.